A single sample gave rise to the 17 T cell receptor beta chains below, sequenced in a study of blood T cell repertoires in COVID-19. Sequencing used immunoSEQ multiplex PCR; TCRdb keeps in-frame clones, though not all of them. This table has roughly 61,000 clones, under 80% appearing once. Input material: PBMCs or T cells enriched from blood (not recorded which). These receptors came from a woman aged 60-70 years who had been exposed to COVID-19.

This clone was found a few times. The genes are TRBV28 and TRBJ1-5, with D maybe TRBD1 (6 bases). The V end lost 6 bases, the J end lost 8 bases, and 17 bases lay between the germline ends. The CDR3 has 14 residues. Germline CDR1 and CDR2: MDHEN and SYDVKM. The CDR3 coding sequence is TGTGCCAGCAGATGGGGCGGGGGCGGCGAGCCCCAGCATTTT. This translates into CASRWGGGGEPQHF.

This clone came up once. J is TRBJ2-3 and V is TRBV2, with TRBD2 identical over 8 bases. Germline CDR1 SNHLY, CDR2 FYNNEI. There are 14 residues in the CDR3. J lost 0 bases, V lost 7 bases, and 3 bases had no gene match. CDR3 in DNA: TGTGCCAGCAATGAGCGGGGGAGCACAGATACGCAGTATTTT. This translates into CASNERGSTDTQYF. The full variable domain, its missing parts supplied by reference TRBV2 and TRBJ2-3, is EPEVTQTPSHQVTQMGQEVILRCVPISNHLYFYWYRQILGQKVEFLVSFYNNEISEKSEIFDDQFSVERPDGSNFTLKIRSTKLEDSAMYFCASNERGSTDTQYFGPGTRLTVL.

The V gene is TRBV27, the J gene TRBJ2-7; 10 bases are shared with TRBD1. CDR1 is MNHEY and CDR2 is SMNVEV in the germline V gene (reference sequence). The CDR3 loop spans 14 amino acids. Trimming removed 3 bases from V and 4 bases from J; junction bases left unmatched: 3. The chain's CDR3 is CASSFGTGVYEQYF. The CDR3 DNA reads as TGTGCCAGCAGTTTCGGGACAGGGGTTTACGAGCAGTACTTC.

The genes are TRBV5-1 and TRBJ1-2, with TRBD1 matching over 7 bases. Germline V lookup: CDR1 SGHRS, CDR2 YFSETQ. With 4 bases clipped from V and 1 base from J, the junction kept 4 bases outside the gene matches. This CDR3 has 14 amino acids. For the CDR3, the DNA is TGCGCCAGCAGCCCACAGGGGATTAACTATGGCTACACCTTC. This translates into CASSPQGINYGYTF. The entire variable domain, with the rest obtained from reference TRBV5-1 and TRBJ1-2, is as follows: KAGVTQTPRYLIKTRGQQVTLSCSPISGHRSVSWYQQTPGQGLQFLFEYFSETQRNKGNFPGRFSGRQFSNSRSEMNVSTLELGDSALYLCASSPQGINYGYTFGSGTRLTVV.

This clone was counted between two and nine times. The CDR3 protein is CASSVDTFSGNTIYF. The CDR3 DNA follows: TGTGCCAGCAGCGTAGACACGTTCTCTGGAAACACCATATATTTT. The chain carries TRBV9 and TRBJ1-3; no clear D gene. CDR1 SGDLS and CDR2 YYNGEE come from the germline V gene. Trimming removed 0 bases at V and 0 bases at J, with 7 bases between. The CDR3 contains 15 residues.

This rearrangement joins TRBV12-3 or TRBV12-4 to TRBJ2-1, with TRBD2 identical over 9 bases. Trimming cost V 5 bases and J 8 bases; bases outside gene matches: 1. CDR3 length: 12 amino acids. CDR3 loop: CASSGTSYEQFF. The CDR3 DNA reads as TGTGCCAGCAGTGGGACTAGCTATGAGCAGTTCTTC.

The V call is TRBV28, the J call TRBJ1-6; D is possibly TRBD1 (6 bases). The length of the CDR3 is 15 residues. Trimming removed 2 bases from V and 4 bases from J, with 9 bases in between. CDR1 MDHEN and CDR2 SYDVKM come from the germline V gene. The CDR3 nucleotides read TGTGCCAGCAGTTTAGGGGGGGCGTATAATTCACCCCTCCACTTT. Translating gives CASSLGGAYNSPLHF.

On this clone: An end of the junction differs from the germline gene, which may be a read error. The genes are TRBV5-1 and TRBJ1-2; 9 nucleotides align to TRBD1. Germline V gives CDR1 SGHRS, CDR2 YFSETQ. The length of the CDR3 is 10 residues. CDR3 nucleotide sequence: TGCGCCAGCAGCTTAAGGGACAGGGTGTTC. Protein product: CASSLRDRVF.

This CDR3 is CASSMGWGVEQYF. The CDR3 DNA reads as TGTGCCAGTAGTATGGGTTGGGGAGTCGAGCAGTACTTC. V gene TRBV19 combines with J gene TRBJ2-7, with a tentative D call TRBD2 (5 bases). Looked up from germline, CDR1 is LNHDA and CDR2 is SQIVND (reference sequence). This CDR3 region has 13 residues. V lost 3 bases and J 6 bases, leaving 12 bases between the germline ends.

This chain uses TRBV9 with TRBJ2-3; TRBD2 aligns across 8 bases. CDR1 is SGDLS and CDR2 is YYNGEE in the germline V gene. The CDR3 loop spans 17 amino acids. V shed 1 base and J 2 bases; nucleotides not matched to a gene: 9. The CDR3 DNA follows: TGTGCCAGCAGCGTATCCACCGGACTAGCCCCCACAGATACGCAGTATTTT. Translation gives CASSVSTGLAPTDTQYF.

The genes are TRBV19 and TRBJ2-7, with 10 nucleotides matching TRBD1. The CDR3 runs to 15 residues. V gave up 3 bases and J gave up 4 bases; unmatched junction bases: 6. Germline loops: CDR1 LNHDA, CDR2 SQIVND (reference sequence). The CDR3, as DNA: TGTGCCAGTAGTATCGGACAGGGGGTATCTTACGAGCAGTACTTC. Protein sequence: CASSIGQGVSYEQYF.

On this clone: A read error may produce the germline difference seen at one junction end. The rearrangement joins TRBV28 to TRBJ1-2; D call uncertain. The germline V gene has CDR1 MDHEN and CDR2 SYDVKM. There are 14 residues in the CDR3. The CDR3 region has the DNA TGTGCCAGCAGTTTGGGTCGTGACACCTCAGAGCCCTACTTC. Translated, it gives CASSLGRDTSEPYF.

In this sample, this clone turned up once. This chain joins TRBV30 and TRBJ1-2; 8 nucleotides align to TRBD1. CDR3 length equals 14 residues. The V segment lost 3 bases and the J segment 10 bases; nucleotides outside the gene matches: 13. The germline V gene has CDR1 GTSNPN and CDR2 SVGIG (reference sequence). The CDR3 DNA follows: TGTGCCTGGAGCTTTGGGACAGGACTTTACGCCTACACCTTC. This translates into CAWSFGTGLYAYTF.

The rearrangement joins TRBV7-9 to TRBJ1-5, with a possible D match to TRBD1 (5 bases). Trimming shortened V by 4 bases and J by 6 bases, and 10 bases separated the two germline ends. The CDR3 covers 13 residues. Germline V gene lookup returns CDR1 SEHNR and CDR2 FQNEAQ (reference sequence). The CDR3 region is CASSSEGVQPQHF. For the CDR3, the DNA is TGTGCCAGCAGCTCCGAAGGGGTTCAGCCCCAGCATTTT.

The chain joins TRBV19 to TRBJ2-2, with D possibly matching TRBD1 (6 bases). Between the trimmed V and J ends, which lost 7 bases and 6 bases, there was a span of 9 bases. CDR3 length: 12 amino acids. Germline CDR1 and CDR2: LNHDA and SQIVND (reference sequence). The CDR3 nucleotides read TGTGCCAGTACCTCAGGGGCCGGGGAGCTGTTTTTT. Protein product: CASTSGAGELFF.

This clone showed up just a few times. The rearrangement joins TRBV2 to TRBJ1-5, with D unresolved. The V end lost 8 bases, the J end lost 6 bases, and 14 bases lay between the germline ends. This CDR3 is 13 amino acids long. Per germline, CDR1 SNHLY and CDR2 FYNNEI. In nucleotides, the CDR3 is TGTGCCAGCTCCCTTGGCTCCTTTCAGCCCCAGCATTTT. Translating gives CASSLGSFQPQHF.

The rearrangement joins TRBV7-2 to TRBJ1-4, with 8 bases matching TRBD1. The germline V gene encodes CDR1 SGHTA and CDR2 FQGNSA. CDR3 length: 15 amino acids. The J segment lost 4 bases and the V segment lost 1 base, leaving 2 bases of the junction unmatched. The chain's CDR3 is CASSLGTGFNEKLFF. The DNA for the CDR3 is TGTGCCAGCAGCTTAGGGACAGGGTTTAATGAAAAACTGTTTTTT.